Listed below are T cell receptor beta chains from one sample, sequenced in a study of blood T cell repertoires in COVID-19. Clones were read by immunoSEQ multiplex PCR, and TCRdb kept only the in-frame ones, dropping some. The profile shows tens of thousands of clones, more than 75% of them singletons. The sequenced sample was peripheral blood. Receptor source: a human donor in a cohort sampled during active COVID-19. The CDR3 runs from the conserved cysteine through the conserved F or W. A D gene is named only where the DNA matches it firmly. Clone size, where shown, is once, few, many, or a class for clones that have expanded.

D: TRBD1; V: TRBV6-5; size: .; J: TRBJ1-5; CDR3: CASSPGQGVQPQHF; DNA: TGTGCCAGCAGTCCGGGACAGGGGGTACAGCCCCAGCATTTT
D: .; V: TRBV11-3; size: .; J: TRBJ1-5; CDR3: CASSPGAGQPQHF; DNA: TGTGCCAGCAGCCCCGGTGCAGGTCAGCCCCAGCATTTT
D: .; V: TRBV6-4; size: .; J: TRBJ2-3; CDR3: CASSPSGAGARDTQYF; DNA: TGTGCCAGCAGTCCCTCCGGGGCGGGGGCCCGTGATACGCAGTATTTT
D: .; V: TRBV11-3; size: .; J: TRBJ1-2; CDR3: CASRSIQGFNGYTF; DNA: TGTGCCAGCAGGTCGATTCAGGGGTTCAATGGCTACACCTTC
D: .; V: TRBV9; size: .; J: TRBJ1-1; CDR3: CASSVVPGMNTEAFF; DNA: TGTGCCAGCAGCGTAGTCCCAGGCATGAACACTGAAGCTTTCTTT
D: TRBD1; V: TRBV5-8; size: .; J: TRBJ1-2; CDR3: CASSLEPSTGAYGYTF; DNA: TGTGCCAGCAGCTTGGAACCCTCGACAGGGGCCTATGGCTACACCTTC
D: .; V: TRBV11-2; size: few; J: TRBJ2-5; CDR3: CASSILASQETQYF; DNA: TGTGCCAGCAGCATACTAGCTTCCCAAGAGACCCAGTACTTC
D: TRBD1; V: TRBV9; size: .; J: TRBJ1-1; CDR3: CASSAQIQGSPLAFF; DNA: TGTGCCAGCAGCGCCCAAATACAGGGGTCTCCCTTAGCTTTCTTT
D: TRBD1; V: TRBV9; size: .; J: TRBJ1-5; CDR3: CASSATGERNQPQHF; DNA: TGTGCCAGCAGCGCTACAGGGGAGCGCAATCAGCCCCAGCATTTT
D: TRBD1; V: TRBV12-3/TRBV12-4; size: .; J: TRBJ2-5; CDR3: CASRATGGETQYF; DNA: TGTGCCAGCAGGGCGACAGGGGGAGAGACCCAGTACTTC
D: TRBD1; V: TRBV28; size: once; J: TRBJ2-5; CDR3: CASSLRDSQETQYF; DNA: TGTGCCAGCAGTCTCCGGGACAGCCAAGAGACCCAGTACTTC